The T cell receptor (beta chain) under discussion was sequenced for a study of beta chain features in type 1 diabetes. Whole-study context: Sorted cells examined across all samples numbered 107,917,701.

Investigators reverse transcribed all isolated RNA, so they sequenced expressed TCRB transcripts. Approximately 3.6 million reads, on average, came from each naive, central memory and regulatory T cell sample. Sequenced by immunoSEQ multiplex PCR; TCRdb stores in-frame clones only, minus some. The sample includes around 40,000 clones, approximately 56% of them seen just once. Germline lookup yields CDR1 GTSNPN and CDR2 SVGIG (reference sequence). The V end lost 5 bases, the J end lost 5 bases, and 9 bases lay between the germline ends. The CDR3 has 11 residues. This chain links TRBV30 with TRBJ2-5, with a weak D call TRBD2 (5 bases). This TCR was sampled from a woman aged 18-29 years in good health. Sequencing was carried out using Tregs from blood. The CDR3 loop reads CAWRESETQYF. In DNA, the CDR3 is TGTGCCTGGCGGGAATCGGAGACCCAGTACTTC.